Described below is a single T cell receptor beta chain sequence and its context. CD4+CD25+CD127- Tregs, CD4+CD25- non-Tregs, CD4 and CD8 cells were sorted. The entry originates in a study of Tregs in tolerant kidney transplant recipients. Study as a whole: Mixed chimerism was transient after nonmyeloablative marrow transplants from related graft donors.

Generated by immunoSEQ multiplex PCR, the TCRdb table keeps only in-frame clones and is missing some. The sample includes just under 65,000 clones, under 98% seen only once; the top ten take 0.34%. V gave up 5 bases and J gave up 0 bases, with 14 bases separating them. Looked up from germline, CDR1 is SGHRS and CDR2 is YFSETQ. The CDR3 runs to 15 residues. The sequenced sample was Tregs from blood, obtained before the transplant. The TCR originated in a human donor who received a combined kidney and bone marrow transplant. The chain links TRBV5-1 to TRBJ2-5, with D maybe TRBD1 (7 bases). CDR3 in amino acids: CASRDRAGYQETQYF. CDR3 sequence (DNA): TGCGCCAGCAGAGACAGGGCGGGATACCAAGAGACCCAGTACTTC.